This T cell receptor beta chain was recorded in a study of blood T cell repertoires in COVID-19. Study processing details: How many nucleated cells were present was estimated from reference gene primer amplification. The protocol was immunoSEQ multiplex PCR, while the TCRdb copy is restricted to in-frame clones and leaves out a portion. The V and J calls and clone size were taken over from that table, and D and trimming were inferred from the DNA. The sample carries a few hundred thousand clones, about 85% recorded once. There are 13 residues in the CDR3. Looked up from germline, CDR1 is PRHDT and CDR2 is FYEKMQ (reference sequence). The V end lost 3 bases, the J end lost 5 bases, and 10 bases lay between the germline ends. Seattle patients were enrolled during active infection and followed longitudinally.

The sequence came from a woman aged 45-65 years with COVID-19, enrolled during active disease. Sequenced: peripheral blood. The V call is TRBV13, the J call TRBJ1-1; a possible D gene is TRBD1 (6 bases). The CDR3 is CASSLEGGTEAFF. The CDR3 DNA is TGTGCCAGCAGCTTGGAGGGGGGGACTGAAGCTTTCTTT.